This TCR beta chain was sequenced for a study of PD-L1 blockade in urothelial cancer. Study details: In the patient group, most of the roughly 30 were males with bladder-origin urothelial cancer. At 3 weeks (second dose) and 6 weeks after starting treatment, blood was analyzed. Overall study results and limits: Better survival was predicted when blood TCR clonality before treatment fell below the median.

The V and J ends lost 4 bases and 5 bases, in that order; junction bases with no gene match: 5. There are 16 residues in the CDR3. The germline V gene encodes CDR1 MNHNS and CDR2 SASEGT. Profiling relied on immunoSEQ multiplex PCR, and the TCRdb table lists in-frame clones only, not all of them. This sample has tens of thousands of clones; more than 75% occur once, and the top ten carry 3% to 3.5%. As to this clone: The antigen remains unidentified.

The sample here was PBMCs, taken around atezolizumab (anti-PD-L1) treatment. This sequence joins TRBV6-1 and TRBJ2-2; 12 bases fit TRBD2. This receptor was identified in a man between 65 and 85 years old with urothelial cancer. The CDR3 sequence: CASSGLAGVGTGELFF. The CDR3 bases are TGTGCCAGCAGTGGACTAGCGGGAGTTGGAACCGGGGAGCTGTTTTTT.